This T cell receptor (beta chain) was recovered during a study of PD-1 blockade in classical Hodgkin lymphoma. In the study overall: Patients were given intravenous nivolumab, 3 mg/kg, every 2 weeks.

With no exception, relapse followed autologous stem cell transplantation in all patients, and brentuximab vedotin exposure varied. Magnetic negative selection purified CD4+ T cells from thawed PBMCs. Patients showed best responses of complete response, partial response or progressive disease. On this clone itself: The antigen remains unidentified.

Findings and caveats of the study: Diversity similar to that of newly diagnosed patients was seen at baseline in complete responders. Whereas CD4+ TCR diversity had risen significantly by C4D1, CD8+ TCR diversity had not.

This CDR3 contains 16 residues. Germline V gene sequence: CDR1 LGHNA, CDR2 YNFKEQ. V lost 0 bases, J lost 5 bases, and 16 bases lay in between. TCRdb keeps only in-frame clones here, not all; method: immunoSEQ multiplex PCR. Among approximately 17,000 clones listed, approximately 80% were seen once. Specimen: CD4+ T cells from blood, collected at baseline. The sequence came from a human donor with classical Hodgkin lymphoma. The chain uses TRBV4-2 and TRBJ1-1, with D perhaps TRBD1 (5 bases). The CDR3 DNA follows: TGTGCCAGCAGCCAAGATTCAGGGTTTATTGGTACTGAAGCTTTCTTT. Protein: CASSQDSGFIGTEAFF.